Listed below are T cell receptor beta chains from one sample, sequenced in a study of T cell changes during pregnancy in multiple sclerosis. Some clones are missing from TCRdb's copy, which holds only in-frame ones; the method was immunoSEQ multiplex PCR. The sample includes 70,000 to 95,000 clones, around 93% of them seen just once. The sample here was peripheral blood, taken in the third trimester of pregnancy. The source is a female donor with multiple sclerosis, enrolled in a pregnancy study. CDR3s include the opening cysteine and the closing phenylalanine or tryptophan. The D gene is left open where the match is weak. Rows give clone size only sometimes, using once, few, many, or a class for an expanded clone.

>TRBV5-6|TRBD1|TRBJ1-5|NA
TGTGCCAGCAGCTCAAACCGGGACAGGGGGCCCCAGCGGGGACAGCCCCAGCATTTT
CASSSNRDRGPQRGQPQHF
>TRBV6-6|NA|TRBJ2-3|NA
TGTGCCAGCAGTTACGCACAGCCCATATTCACAGATACGCAGTATTTT
CASSYAQPIFTDTQYF
>TRBV27|NA|TRBJ2-7|once
TGTGCCAGCAGTCGCTATTCGGGATTGAGTTTCCACGAGCAGTACTTC
CASSRYSGLSFHEQYF
>TRBV6-5|TRBD2|TRBJ2-1|NA
TGTGCCAGCAGGGCGACGGGAGGGTCCTACAATGAGCAGTTCTTC
CASRATGGSYNEQFF
>TRBV19|NA|TRBJ2-1|NA
TGTGCCAGTAGTATAGGGGCAGGGTGGAATGAGCAGTTCTTC
CASSIGAGWNEQFF
>TRBV30|NA|TRBJ2-7|NA
TGTGCCTGGAGTGTAACGGTTTGGGGGAGGCAGAGCTCCTACGAGCAGTACTTC
CAWSVTVWGRQSSYEQYF
>TRBV19|NA|TRBJ1-1|NA
TGTGCCAGTAGTAAGGGAGATCGGTGGTCCGGGGGAAGAAGAGCTGAAGCTTTCTTT
CASSKGDRWSGGRRAEAFF
>TRBV28|TRBD1|TRBJ2-7|NA
TGTGCCAGCGGGACAGGGCCCTCCTACGAGCAGTACTTC
CASGTGPSYEQYF
>TRBV15|NA|TRBJ1-5|few
TGTGCCACCAGCAGAGATTTGGCTCAGCCCCAGCATTTT
CATSRDLAQPQHF
>TRBV6-5|NA|TRBJ2-7|once
TGTGCCAGCACCGGCGGACTAACTTACGAGCAGTACTTC
CASTGGLTYEQYF
>TRBV28|TRBD1|TRBJ1-2|NA
TGTGCCAGCTTAAACAGGGGGAACTGGTCGTATGGCTACACCTTC
CASLNRGNWSYGYTF
>TRBV4-3|NA|TRBJ2-7|NA
TGCGCCAGCAGCCAAGGAGGACTACCCTGGGACGAGCAGTACTTC
CASSQGGLPWDEQYF
>TRBV4-3|NA|TRBJ2-1|NA
TGCGCCAGCAGCCCGAGCTCCTACAATGAGCAGTTCTTC
CASSPSSYNEQFF
>TRBV5-1|TRBD2|TRBJ2-5|few
TGCGCCAGCAGCCTGGGTCTAGCGGGAATCCAGGGGGAGACCCAGTACTTC
CASSLGLAGIQGETQYF
>TRBV19|TRBD2|TRBJ2-7|NA
TGTGCCAGTAGTATAACTAGCGGGCCGTCCTACGAGCAGTACTTC
CASSITSGPSYEQYF
>TRBV2|TRBD1|TRBJ2-7|NA
TGTGCCACTAGACAGGGCTACGAGCAGTACTTC
CATRQGYEQYF
>TRBV6-5|TRBD2|TRBJ2-7|NA
TGTGCCAGCAGCCGGGGACTAGCGGGAGCCTACGAGCAGTACTTC
CASSRGLAGAYEQYF
>TRBV6-5|NA|TRBJ1-1|NA
TGTGCCAGCATTGACAGTTACACTGAAGCTTTCTTT
CASIDSYTEAFF
>TRBV28|TRBD1|TRBJ2-1|NA
TGTGCCAGCAGTCCGCCAGGGACAGGGGGCTACAATGAGCAGTTCTTC
CASSPPGTGGYNEQFF
>TRBV27|TRBD1|TRBJ2-7|NA
TGTGCCAGCCGGGGGACAGGGTACCGCGAGCAGTACTTC
CASRGTGYREQYF
>TRBV2|NA|TRBJ2-2|NA
TGTGCCAGCAGTCGGTGGGGGGACCTCACCGGGGAGCTGTTTTTT
CASSRWGDLTGELFF
>TRBV6-5|TRBD1|TRBJ2-3|NA
TGTGCCAGCAGTCAGGGGGGCACAGATACGCAGTATTTT
CASSQGGTDTQYF
>TRBV7-2|TRBD1|TRBJ2-2|NA
TGTGCCAGCAGCTTACGGCAGGGGGCCTGGGAGCTGTTTTTT
CASSLRQGAWELFF
>TRBV28|TRBD1|TRBJ2-5|NA
TGTGCCAGCCTTTCCCCTTGGACAGGCGACCAAGAGACCCAGTACTTC
CASLSPWTGDQETQYF
>TRBV27|NA|TRBJ1-4|NA
TGTGCCAGCAAAACCGGGGGTGAAAAACTGTTTTTT
CASKTGGEKLFF
>TRBV6-5|TRBD1|TRBJ1-2|NA
TGTGCCAGCAGCCTGGGACAGGGGGCCGGCTACACCTTC
CASSLGQGAGYTF
>TRBV15|NA|TRBJ2-4|once
TGTGCCACCAGCAGAGATTTCCCAGGGAACATTCAGTACTTC
CATSRDFPGNIQYF
>TRBV5-6|TRBD2|TRBJ2-1|NA
TGTGCCAGCAGCGCCATTGCTTTAGCGGGAGTGTCCTACAATGAGCAGTTCTTC
CASSAIALAGVSYNEQFF
>TRBV5-4|NA|TRBJ2-3|NA
TGTGCCAGCAGCCCTTTCTACACAGATACGCAGTATTTT
CASSPFYTDTQYF
>TRBV5-1|NA|TRBJ2-5|NA
TGCGCCAGCAGCCCGGCGGCACAAGAGACCCAGTACTTC
CASSPAAQETQYF
>TRBV19|NA|TRBJ2-3|NA
TGTGCCAGTAGTCCAGGGACAGATACGCAGTATTTT
CASSPGTDTQYF
>TRBV19|NA|TRBJ2-2|NA
TGTGCCAGTAGTATCCAGGGTGGGGACACCGGGGAGCTGTTTTTT
CASSIQGGDTGELFF
>TRBV4-3|NA|TRBJ1-4|NA
TGCGCCAGCAGCCAAGGGGCTGTTAATGAAAAACTGTTTTTT
CASSQGAVNEKLFF
>TRBV18|TRBD1|TRBJ2-7|few
TGTGCCAGCTCAGCGACAGGGGGAAACGAGCAGTACTTC
CASSATGGNEQYF
>TRBV6-5|NA|TRBJ2-7|NA
TGTGCCAGCAGTTACTCCGGAGGGATAAGCGACGAGCAGTACTTC
CASSYSGGISDEQYF
>TRBV2|TRBD2|TRBJ2-4|NA
TGTGCCAGCAGTGAGGGACTAGCGGGAACAAAGGGGTACTTC
CASSEGLAGTKGYF
>TRBV29-1|NA|TRBJ1-2|NA
TGCAGCGTTGAAGATAAAGGAGTCTATGGCTACACCTTC
CSVEDKGVYGYTF
>TRBV27|TRBD2|TRBJ2-3|NA
TGTGCCAGCAGTTTGGTGTCTAGCGGGTTTCCTAGCACAGATACGCAGTATTTT
CASSLVSSGFPSTDTQYF
>TRBV27|TRBD1|TRBJ2-3|NA
TGTGCCAGCAGTTTACTCGGGACAGGGGGAATAAGTACAGATACGCAGTATTTT
CASSLLGTGGISTDTQYF
>TRBV5-1|NA|TRBJ2-6|NA
TGCGCCAGCACTACGCAGGGGCCGGGCTCTGGGGCCAACGTCCTGACTTTC
CASTTQGPGSGANVLTF
>TRBV28|NA|TRBJ2-7|NA
TGTGCCAGCAAGTTTAGTTTCTCCGGCGAGCAGTACTTC
CASKFSFSGEQYF
>TRBV5-1|TRBD1|TRBJ1-4|NA
TGCGCCAGCAGCGGGACAGGGGATGAAAAACTGTTTTTT
CASSGTGDEKLFF
>TRBV18|TRBD1|TRBJ2-5|NA
TGTGCCAGCTCACCATTCGGGACAGGGGCCCCGCTGACCCAGTACTTC
CASSPFGTGAPLTQYF
>TRBV6-1|NA|TRBJ1-5|NA
TGTGCCAGCAGTGCTAGCAGCAATCAGCCCCAGCATTTT
CASSASSNQPQHF
>TRBV5-1|TRBD1|TRBJ2-5|NA
TGCGCCAGCAGTCGACAGGGGCAGTACCAAGAGACCCAGTACTTC
CASSRQGQYQETQYF
>TRBV5-6|TRBD2|TRBJ2-7|NA
TGTGCCAGCAGCTTGACTAGCGGGTACTCCTACGAGCAGTACTTC
CASSLTSGYSYEQYF
>TRBV5-1|NA|TRBJ1-4|NA
TGCGCCAGCAGCTTGGACCAGGGAAATGAAAAACTGTTTTTT
CASSLDQGNEKLFF
>TRBV19|NA|TRBJ2-2|NA
TGTGCCAGTAGCCAGGTTGCGTCGAACACCGGGGAGCTGTTTTTT
CASSQVASNTGELFF
>TRBV28|TRBD1|TRBJ2-7|NA
TGTGCCAGCAGATCGGGACAGGCCTACTACGAGCAGTACTTC
CASRSGQAYYEQYF